The source of this TCR beta chain is a study of PD-L1 blockade in urothelial cancer. Overall study: Blood yielded a median of around 150,000 T cells per sample.

Germline CDR1 SGHTA, CDR2 FQGNSA. The V segment lost 5 bases and the J segment 8 bases; nucleotides outside the gene matches: 6. There are 13 residues in the CDR3. Method: immunoSEQ multiplex PCR; TCRdb's copy keeps in-frame clones and lacks some. The table lists over 75,000 clones, about 83% of them singletons. The time point is: pretreatment peripheral blood. The sample consisted of PBMCs, taken around atezolizumab (anti-PD-L1) treatment. The chain couples TRBV7-2 to TRBJ2-3; 8 nucleotides match TRBD1. The receptor's source is a man aged 60-69 years with urothelial cancer. The CDR3 spells CASSPAGGPTQYF. DNA of the CDR3: TGTGCCAGCAGCCCGGCAGGGGGCCCTACGCAGTATTTT.